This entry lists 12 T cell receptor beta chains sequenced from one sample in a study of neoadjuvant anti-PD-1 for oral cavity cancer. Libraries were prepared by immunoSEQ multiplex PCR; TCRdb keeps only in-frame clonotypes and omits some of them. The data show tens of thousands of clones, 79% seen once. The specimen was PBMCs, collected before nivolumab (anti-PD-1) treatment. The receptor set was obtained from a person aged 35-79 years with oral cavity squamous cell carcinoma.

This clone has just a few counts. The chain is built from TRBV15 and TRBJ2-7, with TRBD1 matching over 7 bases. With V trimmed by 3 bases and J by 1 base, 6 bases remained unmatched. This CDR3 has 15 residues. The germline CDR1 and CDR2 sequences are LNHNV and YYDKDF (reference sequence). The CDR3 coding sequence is TGTGCCACCAGCAGGGACAGGTTCTCATCCTACGAGCAGTACTTC. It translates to CATSRDRFSSYEQYF.

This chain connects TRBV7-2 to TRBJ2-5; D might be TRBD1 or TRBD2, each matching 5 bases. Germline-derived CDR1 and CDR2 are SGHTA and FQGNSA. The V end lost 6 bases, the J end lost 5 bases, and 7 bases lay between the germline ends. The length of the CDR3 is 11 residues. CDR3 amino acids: CASSGGETQYF. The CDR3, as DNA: TGTGCCAGCAGTGGGGGTGAGACCCAGTACTTC.

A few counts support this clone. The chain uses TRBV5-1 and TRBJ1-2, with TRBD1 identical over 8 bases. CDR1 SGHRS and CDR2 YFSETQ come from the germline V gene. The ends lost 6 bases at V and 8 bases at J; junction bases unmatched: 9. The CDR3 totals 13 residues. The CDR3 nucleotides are TGCGCCAGCACCACGGACAGGGCGGGGGGCTACACCTTC. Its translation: CASTTDRAGGYTF.

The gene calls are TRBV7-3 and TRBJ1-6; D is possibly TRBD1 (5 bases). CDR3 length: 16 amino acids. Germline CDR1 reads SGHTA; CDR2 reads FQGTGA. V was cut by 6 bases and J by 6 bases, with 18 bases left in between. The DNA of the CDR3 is TGTGCCAGCAGTCCGCAGGGATGGGAGACTAATTCACCCCTCCACTTT. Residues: CASSPQGWETNSPLHF.

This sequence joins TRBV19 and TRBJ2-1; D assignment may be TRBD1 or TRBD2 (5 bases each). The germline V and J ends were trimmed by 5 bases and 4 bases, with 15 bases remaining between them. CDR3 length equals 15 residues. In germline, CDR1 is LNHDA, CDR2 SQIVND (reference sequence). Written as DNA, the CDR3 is TGTGCCAGTAGTTCTTCCGGGACGGCATACAATGAGCAGTTCTTC. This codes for CASSSSGTAYNEQFF.

The CDR3 protein is CASRARGSGRNTGELFF. The CDR3 DNA sequence: TGTGCCAGCAGGGCGAGGGGGTCAGGGAGGAACACCGGGGAGCTGTTTTTT. V gene TRBV5-4 combines with J gene TRBJ2-2; tentative D call: TRBD1 (6 bases). CDR3 size: 17 residues. The ends were cut back, 5 bases at V and 1 base at J, with 18 bases in the middle. Germline CDR1 is SGHNT and CDR2 is YYREEE (reference sequence). The complete variable domain, with remaining parts taken from reference TRBV5-4 and TRBJ2-2, reads ETGVTQSPTHLIKTRGQQVTLRCSSQSGHNTVSWYQQALGQGPQFIFQYYREEENGRGNFPPRFSGLQFPNYSSELNVNALELDDSALYLCASRARGSGRNTGELFFGEGSRLTVL.

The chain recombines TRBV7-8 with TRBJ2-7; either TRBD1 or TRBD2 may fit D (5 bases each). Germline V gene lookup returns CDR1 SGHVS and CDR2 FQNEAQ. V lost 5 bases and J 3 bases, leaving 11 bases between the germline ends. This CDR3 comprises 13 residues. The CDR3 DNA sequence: TGTGCCAGCAGCATGGGACCCCTCTACGAGCAGTACTTC. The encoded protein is CASSMGPLYEQYF.

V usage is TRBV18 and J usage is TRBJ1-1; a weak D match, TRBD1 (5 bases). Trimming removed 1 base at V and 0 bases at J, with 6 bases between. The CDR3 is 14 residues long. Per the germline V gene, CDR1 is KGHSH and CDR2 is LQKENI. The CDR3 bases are TGTGCCAGCTCACCACGGGGCCTGAACACTGAAGCTTTCTTT. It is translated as CASSPRGLNTEAFF.

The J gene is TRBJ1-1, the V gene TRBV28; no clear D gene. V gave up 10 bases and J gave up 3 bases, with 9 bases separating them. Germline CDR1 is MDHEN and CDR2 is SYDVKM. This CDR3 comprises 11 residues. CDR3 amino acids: CATLGDTEAFF. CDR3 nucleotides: TGTGCCACCCTTGGGGACACTGAAGCTTTCTTT.

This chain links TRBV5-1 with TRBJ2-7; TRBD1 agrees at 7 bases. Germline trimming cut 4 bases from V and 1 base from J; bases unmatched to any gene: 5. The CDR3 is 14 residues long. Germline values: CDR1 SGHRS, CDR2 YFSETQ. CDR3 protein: CASSRRQGSYEQYF. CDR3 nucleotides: TGCGCCAGCAGCAGAAGACAGGGTTCCTACGAGCAGTACTTC. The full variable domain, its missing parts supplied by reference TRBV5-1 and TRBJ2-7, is KAGVTQTPRYLIKTRGQQVTLSCSPISGHRSVSWYQQTPGQGLQFLFEYFSETQRNKGNFPGRFSGRQFSNSRSEMNVSTLELGDSALYLCASSRRQGSYEQYFGPGTRLTVT.

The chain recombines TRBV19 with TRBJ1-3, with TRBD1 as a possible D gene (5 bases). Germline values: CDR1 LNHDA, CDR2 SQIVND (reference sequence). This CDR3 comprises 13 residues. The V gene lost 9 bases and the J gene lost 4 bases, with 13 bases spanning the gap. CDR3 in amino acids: CASGQQIGNTIYF. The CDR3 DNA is TGTGCCAGCGGACAACAGATAGGAAACACCATATATTTT.

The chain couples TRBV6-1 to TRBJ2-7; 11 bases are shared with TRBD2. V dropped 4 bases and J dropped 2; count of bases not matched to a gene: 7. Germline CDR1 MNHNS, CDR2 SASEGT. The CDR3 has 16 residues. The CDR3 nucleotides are TGTGCCAGCAGTGTAGGCAGACTAGCGGGGCCCTACGAGCAGTACTTC. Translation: CASSVGRLAGPYEQYF.